This T cell receptor beta chain was identified in a study of regulatory T cells in long-lasting Graves disease. Worth noting for this clonotype: Antigen unknown. At one end, the junction sequence differs from germline, possibly due to a read error.

Sample time point: persistent/refractory GD, antithyroid drugs over 5 years with positive TRAb. From PBMCs, RNA was extracted and then used to make the TCR library. Arm-PCR with iRepertoire HTBI primers amplified the CDR3 regions for these TCR beta libraries. TCRdb re-analysed the multiplex PCR reads in MiXCR, keeping a single row per CDR3 protein. The sample has roughly 400,000 distinct CDR3 sequences, under 25% seen once. CDR1 is SGDLS, CDR2 YYNGEE, per germline. CDR3 length: 16 amino acids. Whole-study results and caveats: Graves' patients with persistent disease showed TCR diversity lower than patients newly diagnosed.

Material: peripheral blood mononuclear cells (PBMCs), obtained when the disease was refractory, from a patient treated with antithyroid drugs. The origin of this receptor is a female donor with Graves disease. The chain joins TRBV9 to TRBJ1-6; D not resolved. CDR3 in amino acids: CASSVGPRSCNSPLHF. DNA of the CDR3: TGTGCCAGCAGCGTAGGACCGCGCTCCTGTAATTCACCCCTCCACTTT.